The T cell receptor beta chain under discussion was sequenced for a study of shared clonotypes between healthy human individuals (TCRdb year 2020). In the study overall: The cohort included three men and a couple of women between 18 and 49 years of age. Per donor, three plates each were used for CD4 naive and CD4 memory, two for CD8 naive, and one for CD8 memory. To estimate repertoire size and how much clonotype sharing occurs between individuals, the study deeply sequenced the blood TCR repertoires of about five healthy adults. Libraries were prepared and TCR repertoires were sequenced by different laboratories using diverse techniques, in order to increase sequencing depth and limit assay-specific biases. Between about 0.85 and 9.5 billion PBMCs per donor were obtained by leukapheresis. The paper as a whole reports these results and caveats: Naive subsets generally had larger estimated clonotype richness than memory subsets did. Pairwise subsampling led to the expectation that sequencing depth would affect the degree of clonotype sharing among donors. Roughly 5% of naive CD4, 3% to 3.5% of naive CD8, approximately 2.2% of memory CD4, and 0.4% of memory CD8 clonotypes were shared across several donors. Compared with non-shared clonotypes, the clonotypes found in all four sorted-subset donors had higher generation probabilities. Sampling was restricted to blood, and TCR repertoires in tissues likely differ from the TCR repertoires found in blood. The genetic and exposure-history diversity represented was limited by the small number of donors. Rarefaction of sorted-subset datasets indicated incomplete sequencing despite the large sequencing depth.

Using the deep immunoSEQ assay, TCR CDR3 regions were amplified from genomic DNA by multiplex PCR. For each cell subset, the extracted genomic DNA was distributed evenly across all wells of several immunoSEQ 96-well plates, and each plate served as one replicate. For sorted subsets, each replicate PCR was loaded with roughly 0.2 ug genomic DNA, equivalent to 25,000 to 35,000 T cell genomes. Purified libraries were measured with a Qubit 3.0 fluorometer, size-checked on a Bioanalyzer 2100, and measured again with the KAPA Library Quantification kit. Every immunoSEQ 96-well plate was sequenced on a separate single-read 150-cycle Illumina NextSeq 550 flow cell. In the authors' own workflow: Because the immunoSEQ output included only junctional sequences and no quality scores, the filtering could not be the same as the filtering used for full-length reads. To assign V/J genes and CDR3, sequences were annotated using PyIR, a Python wrapper for IgBLAST v1.9, with IMGT germline references. Any read was removed if the V/J assignment was weak (E-value above 1e-6), the CDR3 was missing, or the read contained stop codons, out-of-frame junctions, or ambiguous translated residues. V3J clonotypes were defined as sequences sharing the same inferred V gene, J gene, and CDR3 amino acid sequence. Percentage overlap between repertoires was calculated by dividing the number of shared unique clonotypes by the size of the smaller repertoire. Richness of each repertoire was evaluated using RTK rarefaction, the Chao1 estimator, and Recon v2.1 estimates of unobserved clonotypes. OLGA was used to compute generation probabilities for all TCRbeta clonotypes that the gDNA method yielded from a few donors. What TCRdb holds here is the immuneACCESS table cut down to in-frame rearrangements. Part of the clones is not present; checked against another copy, under half of the missing clones reflect an unresolved V gene, and the others are unexplained. D and trimming come from the DNA, and the V and J calls and clone size come from that table. The table for this sample lists over a million clones; around 78% of them were counted only once. Clones ranked in the top ten supply around 0.6% of the sample.

Notes on this clone: Its antigen target is currently unknown. The record has no base qualities; no much larger clone is one base away.

Donors were healthy HIV-negative adults with no recently reported acute infections or vaccinations. Only Caucasian adults living in Nashville, Tennessee, USA were represented among the donors. CD4+ T cells were enriched by magnetic negative selection; naive cells were then positively selected on CD45RA, and the negative fraction formed the memory subset. Blood was collected by leukapheresis, and PBMCs were isolated by Ficoll-Histopaque density gradient centrifugation and then cryopreserved in liquid nitrogen vapor phase. Purity and quantity of every magnetically sorted T cell population were checked by analytical flow cytometry. Genomic DNA was isolated from every sorted fraction and measured by UV absorbance on a Nanodrop 2000c. Sequenced input: memory CD4+ T cells from PBMCs. What this sample's cell subset or site label stands for: CD45RA-negative fraction. The receptor was isolated from a young man in good health. Some clones in this sample may be carry-over from other donors' samples.

The encoded CDR3 is CASSMVEAQGHGYTF. The nucleotide sequence is TGTGCCAGTAGTATGGTTGAAGCACAGGGTCATGGCTACACCTTC. The V and J genes are TRBV19 and TRBJ1-2; possibly the D gene is TRBD1, per 6 matching bases. Cut back by 3 bases and 6 bases, the V and J ends lie 17 bases apart. The cysteine opens and the phenylalanine closes a CDR3 of 15 amino acids. The kept DNA is CDR3 alone, 45 bases in frame from the first base. From a lookup of the germline V gene (reference sequence), CDR1 and CDR2 are LNHDA and SQIVND.